This T cell receptor beta chain emerged from a study of identical twins. Regarding the study as a whole: Cross-sectional statistical analysis, not tracking of the same donors, underpinned the conclusions. Some out-of-frame alpha sequences were shared by twins, and these showed excess low generation probability.

Trimming stripped 2 bases from V and 5 bases from J, with 10 bases between. The CDR3 is made up of 14 amino acids. CDR1 MNHEY and CDR2 SVGAGI come from the germline V gene. As for this clonotype: Its antigen is currently unknown.

A universal primer site came from template switching; cDNA carried unique molecular identifiers. Each CDR3 protein is one row after TCRdb ran MiXCR on the 5' RACE reads. The sample shows more than 650,000 distinct CDR3 sequences, 5.5% to 6.5% of them seen only once. The sequence was collected from a man between 18 and 29 years old in good health. Sequences were obtained from naive T cells sorted from blood. The chain carries TRBV6-5 and TRBJ1-5, with unresolved D. The CDR3 DNA reads as TGTGCCAGCAGTTACCTAGGGTGGGATCAGCCCCAGCATTTT. Translated: CASSYLGWDQPQHF.